This T cell receptor beta chain was sequenced in a study of siplizumab effects on memory and regulatory T cells. The CDR3 is made up of 16 amino acids. Trimming cost V 2 bases and J 5 bases, with 16 bases left between them. Germline CDR1 MDHEN, CDR2 SYDVKM. The assay was immunoSEQ multiplex PCR, and TCRdb's table has in-frame clones only and misses some. The sample contains about 91,000 clones, roughly 96% of which appear only once. Input material: naive CD4+ T cells sorted from blood. The sequence was collected from a human donor in good health. The chain carries TRBV28 and TRBJ1-5, with D maybe TRBD1 (5 bases). The CDR3 loop is CASSLGDGENYQPQHF. The DNA for the CDR3 is TGTGCCAGCAGTTTAGGGGACGGGGAGAACTATCAGCCCCAGCATTTT.